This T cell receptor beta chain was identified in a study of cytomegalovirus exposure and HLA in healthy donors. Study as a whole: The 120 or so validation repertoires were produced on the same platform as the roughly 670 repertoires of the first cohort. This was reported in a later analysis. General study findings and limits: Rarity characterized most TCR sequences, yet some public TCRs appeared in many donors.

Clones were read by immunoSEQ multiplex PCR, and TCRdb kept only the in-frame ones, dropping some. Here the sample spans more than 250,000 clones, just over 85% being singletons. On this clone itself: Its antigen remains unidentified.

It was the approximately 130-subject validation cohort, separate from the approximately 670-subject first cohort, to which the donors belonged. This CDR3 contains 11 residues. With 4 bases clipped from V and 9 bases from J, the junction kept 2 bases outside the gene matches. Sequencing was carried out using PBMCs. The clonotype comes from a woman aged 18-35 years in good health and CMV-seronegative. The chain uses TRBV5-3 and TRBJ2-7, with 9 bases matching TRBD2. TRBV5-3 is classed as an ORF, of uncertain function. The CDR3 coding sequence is TGTGCCAGAAGCGGGACTAGCCGGCAGTACTTC. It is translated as CARSGTSRQYF.